This paragraph covers one T cell receptor (beta chain) sequence. The data were taken from a study of shared clonotypes between healthy human individuals. Assay used: immunoSEQ multiplex PCR; TCRdb lists only in-frame clones, some missing. The sample holds millions of clones, approximately 94% seen once. CD45RO-negative CD8 cells positively selected for CCR7 made up the naive population, which excluded terminally differentiated effector memory CD45RA+ cells. This sequence was found in a man between 18 and 35 years old in good health. The sample was naive CD8+ T cells sorted from blood.

CDR3 region: CASSLRTSGSNEQFF. CDR3 bases: TGTGCCAGCAGCCTTAGGACTAGCGGGAGCAATGAGCAGTTCTTC. The gene calls are TRBV7-6 and TRBJ2-1; TRBD2 matches at 13 bases. Germline V gives CDR1 SGHVS, CDR2 FNYEAQ. The CDR3 has 15 residues. Trimming cost V 5 bases and J 6 bases; bases outside gene matches: 4.